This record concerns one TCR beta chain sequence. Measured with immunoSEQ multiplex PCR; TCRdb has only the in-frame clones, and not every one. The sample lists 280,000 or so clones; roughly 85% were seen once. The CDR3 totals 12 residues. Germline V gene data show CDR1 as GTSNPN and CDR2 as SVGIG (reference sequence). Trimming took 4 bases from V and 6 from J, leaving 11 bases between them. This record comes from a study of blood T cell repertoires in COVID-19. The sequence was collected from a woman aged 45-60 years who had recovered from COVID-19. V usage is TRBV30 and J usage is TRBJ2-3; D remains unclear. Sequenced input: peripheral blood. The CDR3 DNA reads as TGTGCCTGGACTCACTCGTCGGATACGCAGTATTTT. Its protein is CAWTHSSDTQYF.